This paragraph reports one TCR beta chain. Its antigen is as yet unknown. The sample originates from a study of T cells in localized non-small cell lung cancer. Study findings and constraints: Density of T cells in blood, when higher, went with longer overall survival. T cell clonality was highest in uninvolved adjacent lung, above tumor.

Profiling relied on immunoSEQ multiplex PCR, and the TCRdb table lists in-frame clones only, not all of them. The sample has approximately 28,000 clones, about 85% seen once; the top ten hold about 14%. The CDR3 has 16 residues. Germline V gene sequence: CDR1 MNHNY, CDR2 SVGAGI (reference sequence). J was trimmed by 5 bases and V by 8 bases; bases with no gene match: 11. The sequencing used peripheral blood, collected before any cancer treatment. This chain joins TRBV6-6 and TRBJ2-3, with TRBD1 matching over 12 bases. The receptor comes from a female donor aged 60 or older with stage II squamous cell lung carcinoma. The CDR3 region has the DNA TGTGCCAGCGCAGGGTGGGACAGGGGGCTTAGAGATACGCAGTATTTT. Translated, it gives CASAGWDRGLRDTQYF.